This T cell receptor (beta chain) stems from a study of T cell repertoires in cytomegalovirus infection. General study findings and limits: Clonotypes of TCR beta that were HLA-C-restricted and CMV-specific dominated the ex vivo response.

A remark on this clonotype: What it binds is unknown.

This CDR3 spans 15 amino acids. The V end lost 4 bases, the J end lost 8 bases, and 18 bases lay between the germline ends. From germline, CDR1 is SGHAT and CDR2 FQNNGV. TCRdb fed the reads into MiXCR, producing one record per CDR3 protein. The sample lists a few hundred thousand distinct CDR3 sequences, about 40% occurring once. The origin of this receptor is a human donor in good health (CMV status not recorded). Some clones in this sample may be carry-over from other donors' samples. Sequencing used cultured PBMCs, obtained from culture after CMV antigen stimulation. The chain links TRBV11-2 to TRBJ2-1; weak D call: TRBD2 (5 bases). In nucleotides, the CDR3 is TGTGCCAGCAGCTCCCCCTCTAGCCGACTCGATGAGCAGTTCTTC. Its protein is CASSSPSSRLDEQFF. Complete variable domain (other parts from reference TRBV11-2 and TRBJ2-1): EAGVAQSPRYKIIEKRQSVAFWCNPISGHATLYWYQQILGQGPKLLIQFQNNGVVDDSQLPKDRFSAERLKGVDSTLKIQPAKLEDSAVYLCASSSPSSRLDEQFFGPGTRLTVL.